A single sample gave rise to the 25 T cell receptor beta chains below, sequenced in a study of OX40 agonist ivuxolimab in advanced cancers. Sequenced by immunoSEQ multiplex PCR; TCRdb stores in-frame clones only, minus some. In the table there are tens of thousands of clones, 80% to 85% of which are singletons. The sequencing here drew on CD4+ or CD8+ T cells sorted from blood, taken in a trial of the OX40 agonist ivuxolimab. Receptors were obtained from an adult with an advanced solid tumor such as melanoma, head and neck, liver or kidney cancer.

This clone was picked up one time. The V and J genes are TRBV5-4 and TRBJ2-7; perhaps TRBD2 as D (6 bases). Trimming stripped 0 bases from V and 1 base from J, with 8 bases between. Germline assignment: CDR1 SGHNT and CDR2 YYREEE (reference sequence). The CDR3 runs 14 residues. The chain's CDR3 is CASSLVGRSYEQYF. The CDR3 DNA follows: TGTGCCAGCAGCTTGGTGGGGAGGTCCTACGAGCAGTACTTC.

The chain joins TRBV7-9 to TRBJ2-1; D may be TRBD1 (5 bases). This CDR3 has 17 amino acids. Per germline, CDR1 SEHNR and CDR2 FQNEAQ (reference sequence). The V and J ends lost 4 bases and 2 bases respectively, with 18 bases between them. CDR3 protein: CASSSKADSSPYNEQFF. DNA for the CDR3: TGTGCCAGCAGCTCGAAGGCCGACAGTAGTCCCTACAATGAGCAGTTCTTC.

The rearrangement joins TRBV7-9 to TRBJ2-1; 7 positions match TRBD2. V lost 5 bases and J lost 0; bases outside the gene matches: 4. The CDR3 runs to 15 residues. CDR1 and CDR2 (germline): SEHNR, FQNEAQ (reference sequence). This chain's CDR3 is CASSPSGVSYNEQFF. CDR3 DNA: TGTGCCAGCAGCCCGAGCGGGGTCTCCTACAATGAGCAGTTCTTC.

The V and J genes are TRBV5-1 and TRBJ1-2; D unclear. Germline V gene data show CDR1 as SGHRS and CDR2 as YFSETQ. V dropped 0 bases and J dropped 3 bases, with 9 bases sitting between them. The CDR3 extends over 14 amino acids. The CDR3 nucleotides are TGCGCCAGCAGCTTGGAACGGACTCACTATGGCTACACCTTC. It encodes CASSLERTHYGYTF. The full variable domain, its missing parts supplied by reference TRBV5-1 and TRBJ1-2, is KAGVTQTPRYLIKTRGQQVTLSCSPISGHRSVSWYQQTPGQGLQFLFEYFSETQRNKGNFPGRFSGRQFSNSRSEMNVSTLELGDSALYLCASSLERTHYGYTFGSGTRLTVV.

This clone has a handful of counts. This chain uses TRBV15 with TRBJ1-4; D is ambiguous. The CDR3 is 13 amino acids. V shed 6 bases and J shed 0 bases, with 5 bases lying between them. Germline assignment: CDR1 LNHNV and CDR2 YYDKDF (reference sequence). The CDR3 sequence is CATRQATNEKLFF. The CDR3 region has the DNA TGTGCCACCAGACAAGCAACTAATGAAAAACTGTTTTTT. Full variable domain (missing parts from reference TRBV15 and TRBJ1-4): DAMVIQNPRYQVTQFGKPVTLSCSQTLNHNVMYWYQQKSSQAPKLLFHYYDKDFNNEADTPDNFQSRRPNTSFCFLDIRSPGLGDTAMYLCATRQATNEKLFFGSGTQLSVL.

This clone occurred a few times. J is TRBJ1-1 and V is TRBV18; TRBD1 is a possible D gene (6 bases). V lost 2 bases and J 4 bases, leaving 11 bases between the germline ends. CDR1 is KGHSH, CDR2 LQKENI, per germline. The CDR3 extends over 14 amino acids. The DNA for the CDR3 is TGTGCCAGCTCACCATCGAGGGGGGGCACTGAAGCTTTCTTT. Protein sequence: CASSPSRGGTEAFF.

In this sample, this clone turned up once. The V gene is TRBV7-8, the J gene TRBJ2-7; no firm D call. V dropped 1 base and J dropped 7 bases, with 11 bases sitting between them. The CDR3 is made up of 13 amino acids. Looked up from germline, CDR1 is SGHVS and CDR2 is FQNEAQ. In DNA form, the CDR3 reads TGTGCCAGCAGCTTAGGACAACTTTATGAGCAGTACTTC. This sequence encodes CASSLGQLYEQYF.

The gene calls are TRBV9 and TRBJ1-2; D unclear. This CDR3 region has 16 residues. Deletions cut 3 bases from V and 8 bases from J, with 23 bases between. From germline, CDR1 is SGDLS and CDR2 YYNGEE. Here the CDR3 reads CASSAGSMAPAEGYTF. In DNA form, the CDR3 reads TGTGCCAGCAGCGCGGGTTCTATGGCCCCCGCCGAAGGCTACACCTTC.

In its sample, this clone was seen once. As DNA, the CDR3 is TGTGCCAGCAGTTTTGGGAGAAACCAAGAGACCCAGTACTTC. The encoded protein is CASSFGRNQETQYF. The chain recombines TRBV27 with TRBJ2-5, with a tentative D call TRBD2 (5 bases). The germline gives CDR1 MNHEY, CDR2 SMNVEV (reference sequence). The ends were cut back, 3 bases at V and 0 bases at J, with 8 bases in the middle. The CDR3 covers 14 residues.

This sequence joins TRBV7-2 and TRBJ2-4; 11 nucleotides match TRBD2. CDR1 and CDR2 from the germline V gene are SGHTA and FQGNSA. This CDR3 has 16 residues. V gave up 2 bases and J gave up 8 bases; unmatched junction bases: 8. CDR3 in DNA: TGTGCCAGCAGCTTATTAGCGGGGGGGCCGGTAGACATTCAGTACTTC. Its protein is CASSLLAGGPVDIQYF.

This chain joins TRBV9 and TRBJ2-5; 7 bases map to TRBD1. The germline gives CDR1 SGDLS, CDR2 YYNGEE. J gave up 5 bases and V 0 bases, and 7 bases lay outside the gene matches. The CDR3 is 15 residues long. The CDR3 is CASSVEGQGVETQYF. The CDR3 DNA follows: TGTGCCAGCAGCGTAGAGGGTCAGGGGGTTGAGACCCAGTACTTC.

The rearrangement joins TRBV7-2 to TRBJ2-7, with no clear D. The CDR3 extends over 13 amino acids. Trimming took off 5 bases at V and 2 bases at J, with 10 bases between the two ends. Looked up from germline, CDR1 is SGHTA and CDR2 is FQGNSA. The CDR3 protein is CASSPQSPYEQYF. CDR3 nucleotides: TGTGCCAGCAGCCCGCAGAGTCCCTACGAGCAGTACTTC.

The gene calls are TRBV9 and TRBJ1-3, with D possibly being TRBD1 (5 bases). This CDR3 is built from 16 residues. V was shortened by 3 bases and J by 2 bases, with 15 bases between the two germline ends. Per germline, CDR1 SGDLS and CDR2 YYNGEE. CDR3 protein: CASSAGTSGAGNTIYF. CDR3 in DNA: TGTGCCAGCAGCGCCGGGACTTCGGGAGCTGGAAACACCATATATTTT. The complete variable domain, with remaining parts taken from reference TRBV9 and TRBJ1-3, reads DSGVTQTPKHLITATGQRVTLRCSPRSGDLSVYWYQQSLDQGLQFLIQYYNGEERAKGNILERFSAQQFPDLHSELNLSSLELGDSALYFCASSAGTSGAGNTIYFGEGSWLTVV.

V gene TRBV5-8 combines with J gene TRBJ2-2; possible D gene TRBD1, 6 bases. The V gene's germline CDR1 is SGHTS and CDR2 YDEGEE. Trimming removed 6 bases at V and 7 bases at J, with 16 bases between. There are 14 residues in the CDR3. The CDR3 DNA sequence: TGTGCCAGCACCATGACAGGAAAGGTCGGGGAGCTGTTTTTT. Protein product: CASTMTGKVGELFF.

The rearrangement links TRBV6-6 to TRBJ1-6, with 9 bases aligning to TRBD1. The CDR3 totals 15 residues. Germline trimming cut 6 bases from V and 6 bases from J; bases unmatched to any gene: 6. Germline loops: CDR1 MNHNY, CDR2 SVGAGI (reference sequence). CDR3 sequence: CASRGQGTSNSPLHF. The CDR3 DNA is TGTGCCAGCAGAGGACAGGGGACGTCTAATTCACCCCTCCACTTT.

J is TRBJ2-3 and V is TRBV7-9; the D gene is possibly TRBD2 (5 bases). CDR1 and CDR2 from the germline V gene are SEHNR and FQNEAQ (reference sequence). The CDR3 runs to 15 residues. The V end was cut by 2 bases, the J end by 1 base, with 10 bases between. As DNA, the CDR3 is TGTGCCAGCAGCTTAACCTTCGGGGGCACAGATACGCAGTATTTT. As protein: CASSLTFGGTDTQYF.

The chain carries TRBV5-1 and TRBJ1-2, with TRBD1 matching over 7 bases. The CDR3 totals 12 residues. Germline V gene lookup returns CDR1 SGHRS and CDR2 YFSETQ. The trim removed 6 bases at V and 3 bases at J, leaving 2 bases unmatched. The CDR3 sequence is CASIDRDYGYTF. The CDR3 DNA reads TGCGCCAGCATCGACAGGGACTATGGCTACACCTTC.

The chain couples TRBV6-6 to TRBJ2-5; D unresolved. V was trimmed by 9 bases and J by 5 bases, leaving 13 bases between them. This CDR3 has 12 residues. CDR1 is MNHNY and CDR2 is SVGAGI in the germline V gene (reference sequence). The CDR3 DNA follows: TGTGCCAGTCTTGGAAGCAGGGAGACCCAGTACTTC. The encoded protein is CASLGSRETQYF.

This clone was detected once. CDR3 sequence (DNA): TGTGCCAGCAGCCAAGAAGGACAGGGAGGTCCCGTGAGCTCCTACGAGCAGTACTTC. This sequence encodes CASSQEGQGGPVSSYEQYF. The chain has TRBV14 and TRBJ2-7; 8 bases align to TRBD1. The J segment lost 0 bases and the V segment lost 0 bases, leaving 13 bases of the junction unmatched. The germline V gene encodes CDR1 SGHDN and CDR2 FVKESK. This CDR3 has 19 residues.

There are a few counts of this clone. The rearrangement links TRBV6-5 to TRBJ1-4; D not certain. Germline V gene sequence: CDR1 MNHEY, CDR2 SVGAGI. CDR3 length equals 14 residues. V was clipped by 3 bases and J by 0 bases, with 5 bases between them. This chain's CDR3 is CASSYSTTNEKLFF. The CDR3 DNA sequence: TGTGCCAGCAGTTATTCTACAACTAATGAAAAACTGTTTTTT.

The chain recombines TRBV6-1 with TRBJ1-1; perhaps TRBD1 as D (6 bases). Germline V gene data show CDR1 as MNHNS and CDR2 as SASEGT. V was pared by 0 bases and J by 4 bases, with 9 bases between. CDR3 length: 14 amino acids. DNA for the CDR3: TGTGCCAGCAGTGAAGCAGGGGGTGGCACTGAAGCTTTCTTT. Protein product: CASSEAGGGTEAFF.

This chain links TRBV25-1 with TRBJ2-7; D possibly corresponds to TRBD1 (5 bases). The germline V and J ends were trimmed by 3 bases and 6 bases, with 15 bases remaining between them. The CDR3 has 14 amino acids. The germline gives CDR1 MGHDK, CDR2 SYGVNS. The CDR3 protein is CASSEGRVLGEQYF. CDR3 DNA: TGTGCCAGCAGTGAGGGCAGGGTCTTGGGCGAGCAGTACTTC.

The sample holds one count of this clone. The DNA for the CDR3 is TGTGCCAGTAGTCTCAGACAGGGGGCTCGGGTCACTGAAGCTTTCTTT. Its translation is CASSLRQGARVTEAFF. The V call is TRBV19, the J call TRBJ1-1, with 10 bases aligning to TRBD1. J lost 4 bases, V lost 5 bases, and 10 bases had no gene match. Germline CDR1 is LNHDA and CDR2 is SQIVND (reference sequence). The CDR3 length is 16 residues.

This clone appeared once. The gene calls are TRBV9 and TRBJ2-3; no definite D call. Trimming took off 5 bases at V and 5 bases at J, with 9 bases between the two ends. This CDR3 is built from 12 residues. CDR1 is SGDLS and CDR2 is YYNGEE in the germline V gene. The CDR3 loop reads CASRDAVDTQYF. CDR3 bases: TGTGCCAGCAGGGACGCTGTAGATACGCAGTATTTT.

The chain employs TRBV7-2 and TRBJ2-7, with TRBD1 matching 9 bases. The V and J ends lost 2 bases and 6 bases, in that order; junction bases with no gene match: 5. This CDR3 comprises 14 residues. Germline-derived CDR1 and CDR2 are SGHTA and FQGNSA. CDR3 DNA sequence: TGTGCCAGCAGCTTATTCACAGGGGGCGGCGAGCAGTACTTC. Its protein is CASSLFTGGGEQYF.